This T cell receptor (beta chain) was found in a study of response to subunit inactivated influenza vaccine. The V gene lost 6 bases and the J gene lost 5 bases, with 4 bases spanning the gap. CDR3 length: 9 amino acids. Germline V gene sequence: CDR1 DFQATT, CDR2 SNEGSKA (reference sequence). Each CDR3 protein gets one entry after TCRdb re-called the RT-PCR reads with MiXCR. The profile covers fewer than 750,000 distinct CDR3 sequences, with approximately 14% appearing a single time and around 10% taken by the ten largest. Source: PBMCs from blood, taken 11 to 12 days after vaccination. This rearrangement joins TRBV20-1 to TRBJ1-2; no clear D. This receptor was identified in a man between 50 and 59 years old who received an inactivated influenza vaccine. CDR3 loop: CSATYGYTF. The CDR3 DNA reads as TGCAGTGCCACATATGGCTACACCTTC.